The 14 T cell receptor beta chains in this list originate from one sample, sequenced in a study of T cells in Graves' hyperthyroidism and ophthalmopathy. Amplified TCR beta CDR3 regions came from RNA transcripts. A first-round RT-PCR of the TCR CDR3 used the HTBI primer set. In TCRdb, the multiplex PCR reads were re-called with MiXCR into one record per CDR3 protein. In the table there are 380,000 or so distinct CDR3 sequences, about 18% of which are singletons. The sample was blood. Every receptor here comes from a woman younger than 35 with Graves' hyperthyroidism.

This clonotype has at least ten counts. The chain couples TRBV5-6 to TRBJ2-7; possible D gene TRBD1, 6 bases. Trimming pared 0 bases from V and 3 bases from J, leaving 13 bases between. There are 15 residues in the CDR3. In germline, CDR1 is SGHDT, CDR2 YYEEEE. The CDR3 sequence is CASSLVGSGDYEQYF. As DNA, the CDR3 is TGTGCCAGCAGCTTGGTAGGTTCAGGGGACTACGAGCAGTACTTC.

This clonotype was detected many times. The CDR3 sequence is CASTTGASWLDQPQHF. The CDR3 DNA reads as TGTGCCAGCACGACAGGGGCAAGTTGGTTAGATCAGCCCCAGCATTTT. J is TRBJ1-5 and V is TRBV6-2 or TRBV6-3; 8 bases match TRBD1. Trimming took 7 bases from V and 5 from J; bases not matched to a gene: 13. The germline gives CDR1 MNHEY, CDR2 SVGEGT. CDR3 length equals 16 residues.

This clonotype was counted at least ten times. The rearrangement uses TRBV7-3 and TRBJ2-5, with D unresolved. V gave up 4 bases and J gave up 0 bases, with 15 bases separating them. CDR3 length equals 16 residues. Germline V lookup: CDR1 SGHTA, CDR2 FQGTGA. The CDR3, as DNA: TGTGCCAGCAGCTCCAGAGGTCGGACGTACCAAGAGACCCAGTACTTC. Its translation is CASSSRGRTYQETQYF.

In this sample, this clonotype turned up a few times. The chain carries TRBV6-9 and TRBJ2-1; D is ambiguous. CDR3 size: 19 residues. The ends were cut back, 6 bases at V and 0 bases at J, with 24 bases in the middle. Germline V CDR1 and CDR2: MNHGY, SVAAGI. The CDR3 sequence: CASSPSNNGRFSSYNEQFF. The CDR3, as DNA: TGTGCCAGCAGCCCTTCGAACAACGGCAGGTTCAGCTCCTACAATGAGCAGTTCTTC.

This clonotype turned up a few times. V is TRBV18 and J is TRBJ1-1; possibly TRBD1 for D (6 bases). Between the trimmed V and J ends, which lost 0 bases and 4 bases, there was a span of 15 bases. CDR3 length: 16 amino acids. The germline V gene has CDR1 KGHSH and CDR2 LQKENI. As DNA, the CDR3 is TGTGCCAGCTCACCACCGGTAGGGGGAGGAGGCACTGAAGCTTTCTTT. This codes for CASSPPVGGGGTEAFF.

This clonotype came up a few times. The genes are TRBV18 and TRBJ2-5; D is unclear. The CDR3 extends over 12 amino acids. CDR1 KGHSH and CDR2 LQKENI come from the germline V gene. Trimming cost V 4 bases and J 4 bases, with 7 bases left between them. Here the CDR3 reads CASSRSLETQYF. In DNA, the CDR3 is TGTGCCAGCTCACGGTCCCTAGAGACCCAGTACTTC.

The chain employs TRBV6-1 and TRBJ1-5, with D uncertain. From germline, CDR1 is MNHNS and CDR2 SASEGT. The ends were cut back, 7 bases at V and 9 bases at J, with 16 bases in the middle. The CDR3 covers 13 residues. The CDR3 reads CASTLETLRPQHF. CDR3 DNA: TGTGCCAGCACCCTAGAAACCCTTCGGCCCCAGCATTTT.

This clonotype was detected ten times or more. The rearrangement uses TRBV5-1 and TRBJ1-1, with 8 bases that match TRBD1. Trimming at V came to 1 base and at J to 1 base, leaving 3 bases not matched to a gene. This CDR3 is built from 15 residues. The germline gives CDR1 SGHRS, CDR2 YFSETQ. The CDR3 coding sequence is TGCGCCAGCAGCTTGTGGGACAGGCGGAACACTGAAGCTTTCTTT. Protein: CASSLWDRRNTEAFF.

CDR3 protein: CASSLSGGAYNEQFF. In DNA, the CDR3 is TGTGCCAGCAGTTTATCGGGGGGTGCCTACAATGAGCAGTTCTTC. The chain employs TRBV28 and TRBJ2-1; 7 bases map to TRBD2. CDR1 and CDR2 (germline): MDHEN, SYDVKM. This CDR3 has 15 residues. V was pared by 1 base and J by 2 bases, with 2 bases of the junction left unmatched.

In this sample, this clonotype turned up many times. In DNA form, the CDR3 reads TGTGCCAGCAGTTTAGGCAGGATTAGAGCTTTCTTT. It translates to CASSLGRIRAFF. The J gene is TRBJ1-1, the V gene TRBV12-3 or TRBV12-4; D uncertain. V lost 1 base to trimming and J lost 10 bases, with 10 bases between them. The CDR3 runs to 12 residues.

This clonotype was counted many times. The chain is built from TRBV2 and TRBJ2-5; no clear D. The CDR3 length is 13 residues. Germline V gives CDR1 SNHLY, CDR2 FYNNEI. Between the trimmed V and J ends, which lost 6 bases and 2 bases, there was a span of 10 bases. CDR3 DNA sequence: TGTGCCAGCAGCATTAGCCTACAAGAGACCCAGTACTTC. This gives the protein CASSISLQETQYF.

This sequence joins TRBV4-1 and TRBJ1-5, with TRBD1 matching 7 bases. Germline trimming cut 2 bases from V and 1 base from J; bases unmatched to any gene: 2. The CDR3 consists of 15 residues. Per germline, CDR1 MGHRA and CDR2 YSYEKL. The CDR3 sequence: CASSQQGVSNQPQHF. DNA for the CDR3: TGCGCCAGCAGCCAACAGGGGGTAAGCAATCAGCCCCAGCATTTT.

Many counts were recorded for this clonotype. The V gene is TRBV6-5, the J gene TRBJ1-1, with D possibly being TRBD1 (6 bases). CDR3 length: 12 residues. Germline CDR1 and CDR2: MNHEY and SVGAGI. Between the trimmed V and J ends, which lost 6 bases and 7 bases, there was a span of 12 bases. This CDR3 is CASRLQGSEAFF. The CDR3 DNA reads as TGTGCCAGCAGATTACAGGGAAGTGAAGCTTTCTTT.

This clonotype has at least ten counts. The chain joins TRBV20-1 to TRBJ1-1; D may be TRBD1 (5 bases). CDR3 length: 15 amino acids. Trimming left V 0 bases short and J 1 base short, with 12 bases between. Germline V lookup: CDR1 DFQATT, CDR2 SNEGSKA (reference sequence). The CDR3 nucleotides read TGCAGTGCTAGAGAGGTGGGGGGAACGAACACTGAAGCTTTCTTT. The encoded protein is CSAREVGGTNTEAFF.